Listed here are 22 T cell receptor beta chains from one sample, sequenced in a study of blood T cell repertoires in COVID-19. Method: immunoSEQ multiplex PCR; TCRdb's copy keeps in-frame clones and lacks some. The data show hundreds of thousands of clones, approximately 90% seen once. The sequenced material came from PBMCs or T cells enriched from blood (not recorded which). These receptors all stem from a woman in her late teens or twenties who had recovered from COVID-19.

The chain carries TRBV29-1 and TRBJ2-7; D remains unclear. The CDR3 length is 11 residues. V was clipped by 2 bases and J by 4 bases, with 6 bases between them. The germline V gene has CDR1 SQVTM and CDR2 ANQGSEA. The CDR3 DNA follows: TGCAGCGTTGAAATCAGTTACGAGCAGTACTTC. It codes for CSVEISYEQYF.

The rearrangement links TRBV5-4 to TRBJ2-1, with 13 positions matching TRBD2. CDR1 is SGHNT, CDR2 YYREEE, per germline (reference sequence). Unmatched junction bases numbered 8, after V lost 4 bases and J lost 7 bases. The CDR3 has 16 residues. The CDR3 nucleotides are TGTGCCAGCAGCCAGGAACTAGCGGGGGGGCCGAATGAGCAGTTCTTC. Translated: CASSQELAGGPNEQFF.

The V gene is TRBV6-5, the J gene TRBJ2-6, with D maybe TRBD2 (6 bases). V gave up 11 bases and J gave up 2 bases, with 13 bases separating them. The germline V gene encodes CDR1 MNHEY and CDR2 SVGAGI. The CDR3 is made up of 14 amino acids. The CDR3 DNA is TGTGCCGGGACTTCCGGGACTGGGGCCAACGTCCTGACTTTC. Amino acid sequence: CAGTSGTGANVLTF.

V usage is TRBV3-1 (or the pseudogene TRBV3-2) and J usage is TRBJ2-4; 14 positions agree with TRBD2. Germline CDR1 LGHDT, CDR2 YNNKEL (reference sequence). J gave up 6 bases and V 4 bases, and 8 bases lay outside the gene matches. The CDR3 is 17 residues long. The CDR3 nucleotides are TGTGCCAGCAGCCTTCGGACTAGCGGGGGGCCAATAAACATTCAGTACTTC. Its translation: CASSLRTSGGPINIQYF.

For the CDR3, the DNA is TGTGCCAGCAGTTTCGGGAGGTCCTCTGGAAACACCATATATTTT. Translated: CASSFGRSSGNTIYF. This chain uses TRBV6-2 or TRBV6-3 with TRBJ1-3; the D is unclear. Between the trimmed V and J ends, which lost 4 bases and 0 bases, there was a span of 10 bases. Per germline, CDR1 MNHEY and CDR2 SVGEGT. The CDR3 is 15 amino acids.

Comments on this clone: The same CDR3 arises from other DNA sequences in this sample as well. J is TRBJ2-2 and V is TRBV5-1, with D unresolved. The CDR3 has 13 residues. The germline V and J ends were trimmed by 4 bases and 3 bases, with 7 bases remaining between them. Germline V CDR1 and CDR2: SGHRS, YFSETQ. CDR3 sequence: CASSAQDTGELFF. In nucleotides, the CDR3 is TGCGCCAGCAGCGCTCAGGACACCGGGGAGCTGTTTTTT.

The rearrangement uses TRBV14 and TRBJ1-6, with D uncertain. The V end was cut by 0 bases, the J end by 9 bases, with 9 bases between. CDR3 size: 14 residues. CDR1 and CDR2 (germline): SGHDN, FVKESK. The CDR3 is CASSQELGSSPLHF. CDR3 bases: TGTGCCAGCAGCCAAGAACTGGGGAGTTCACCCCTCCACTTT.

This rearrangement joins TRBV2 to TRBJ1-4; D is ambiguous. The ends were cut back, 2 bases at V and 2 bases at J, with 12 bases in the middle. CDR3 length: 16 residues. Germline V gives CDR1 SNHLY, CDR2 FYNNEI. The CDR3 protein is CASSEPRRLTNEKLFF. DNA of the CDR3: TGTGCCAGCAGTGAACCTCGCCGACTCACTAATGAAAAACTGTTTTTT.

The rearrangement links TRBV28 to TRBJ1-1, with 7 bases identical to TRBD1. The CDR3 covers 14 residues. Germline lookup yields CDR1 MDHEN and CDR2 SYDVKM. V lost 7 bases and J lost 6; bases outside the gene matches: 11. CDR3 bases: TGTGCCAGCAAGGATGCAGGGGGTAACCCTGAAGCTTTCTTT. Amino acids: CASKDAGGNPEAFF.

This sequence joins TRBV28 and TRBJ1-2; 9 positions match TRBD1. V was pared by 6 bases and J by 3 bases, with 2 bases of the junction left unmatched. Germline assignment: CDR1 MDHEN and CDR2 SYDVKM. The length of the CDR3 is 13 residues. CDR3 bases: TGTGCCAGCAGGGGACAGGGTGACTATGGCTACACCTTC. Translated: CASRGQGDYGYTF.

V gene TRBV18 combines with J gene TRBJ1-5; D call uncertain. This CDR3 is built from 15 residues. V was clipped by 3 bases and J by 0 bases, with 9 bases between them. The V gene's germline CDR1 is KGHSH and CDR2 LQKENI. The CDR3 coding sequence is TGTGCCAGCTCACCTGAGGGTCCTAGCAATCAGCCCCAGCATTTT. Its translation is CASSPEGPSNQPQHF. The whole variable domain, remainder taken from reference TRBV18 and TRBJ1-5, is NAGVMQNPRHLVRRRGQEARLRCSPMKGHSHVYWYRQLPEEGLKFMVYLQKENIIDESGMPKERFSAEFPKEGPSILRIQQVVRGDSAAYFCASSPEGPSNQPQHFGDGTRLSIL.

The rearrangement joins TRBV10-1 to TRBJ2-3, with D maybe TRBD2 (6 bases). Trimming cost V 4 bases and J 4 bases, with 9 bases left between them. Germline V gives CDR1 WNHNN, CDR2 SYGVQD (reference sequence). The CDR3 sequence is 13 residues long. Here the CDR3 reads CASSGQRADTQYF. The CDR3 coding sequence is TGCGCCAGCAGTGGCCAGCGGGCAGATACGCAGTATTTT.

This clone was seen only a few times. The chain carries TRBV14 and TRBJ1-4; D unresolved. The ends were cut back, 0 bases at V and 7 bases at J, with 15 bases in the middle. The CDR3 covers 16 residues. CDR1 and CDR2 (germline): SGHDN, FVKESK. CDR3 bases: TGTGCCAGCAGCCAAGATGTGAGGGAAATGGGTGAAAAACTGTTTTTT. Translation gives CASSQDVREMGEKLFF.

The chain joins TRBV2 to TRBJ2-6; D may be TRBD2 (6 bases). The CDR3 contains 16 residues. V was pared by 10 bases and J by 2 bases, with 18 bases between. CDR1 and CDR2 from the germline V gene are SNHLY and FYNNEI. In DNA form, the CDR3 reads TGTGCCACGACGATTCCAGGGAGGCCTGGGGCCAACGTCCTGACTTTC. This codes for CATTIPGRPGANVLTF.

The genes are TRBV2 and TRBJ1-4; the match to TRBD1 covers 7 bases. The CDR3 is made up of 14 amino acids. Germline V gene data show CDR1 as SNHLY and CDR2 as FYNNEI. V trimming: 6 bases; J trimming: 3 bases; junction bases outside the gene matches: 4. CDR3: CASREDRSNEKLFF. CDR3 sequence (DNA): TGTGCCAGCAGAGAGGACAGGTCTAATGAAAAACTGTTTTTT.

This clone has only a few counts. CDR3 nucleotide sequence: TGTGCCAGCAGCGGACAGGGGCGCCTTCTTTTCAATGGCTACACCTTC. This translates into CASSGQGRLLFNGYTF. The chain carries TRBV28 and TRBJ1-2; 9 bases map to TRBD1. Germline V lookup: CDR1 MDHEN, CDR2 SYDVKM. V dropped 6 bases and J dropped 6; count of bases not matched to a gene: 14. The CDR3 covers 16 residues.

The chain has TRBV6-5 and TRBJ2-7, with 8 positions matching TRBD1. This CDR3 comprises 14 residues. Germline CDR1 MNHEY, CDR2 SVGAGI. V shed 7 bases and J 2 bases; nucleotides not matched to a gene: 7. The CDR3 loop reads CASIGTGEAYEQYF. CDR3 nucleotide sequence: TGTGCCAGCATTGGGACAGGTGAGGCCTACGAGCAGTACTTC.

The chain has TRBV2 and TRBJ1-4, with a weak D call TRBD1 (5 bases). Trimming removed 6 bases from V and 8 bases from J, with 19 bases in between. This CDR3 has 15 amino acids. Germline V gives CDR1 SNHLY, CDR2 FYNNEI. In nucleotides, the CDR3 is TGTGCCAGCAGCCCCGACCTGGGGGGTAGAGAAAAACTGTTTTTT. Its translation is CASSPDLGGREKLFF.

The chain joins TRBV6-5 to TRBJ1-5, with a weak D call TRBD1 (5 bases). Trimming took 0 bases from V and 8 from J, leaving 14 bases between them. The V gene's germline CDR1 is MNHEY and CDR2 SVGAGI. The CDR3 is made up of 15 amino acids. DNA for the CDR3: TGTGCCAGCAGTTACTCGAGGCAGGGAACCGAGCCCCAGCATTTT. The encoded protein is CASSYSRQGTEPQHF.

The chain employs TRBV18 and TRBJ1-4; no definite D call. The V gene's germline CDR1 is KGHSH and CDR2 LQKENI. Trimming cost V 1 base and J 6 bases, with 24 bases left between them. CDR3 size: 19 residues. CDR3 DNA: TGTGCCAGCTCACCACAGGGTTTGTGGTCCCCGGGGTCCGATGAAAAACTGTTTTTT. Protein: CASSPQGLWSPGSDEKLFF.

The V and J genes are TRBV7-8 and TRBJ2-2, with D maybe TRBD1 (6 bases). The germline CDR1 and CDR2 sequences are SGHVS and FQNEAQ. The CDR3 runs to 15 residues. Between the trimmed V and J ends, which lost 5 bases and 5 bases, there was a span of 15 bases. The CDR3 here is CASSRGQLGTGELFF. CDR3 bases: TGTGCCAGCAGCCGAGGACAGCTGGGGACCGGGGAGCTGTTTTTT.

Here the CDR3 DNA reads TGTGCCAGCAGCTTATCAGTGGTCAACTATGGCTACACCTTC. Protein product: CASSLSVVNYGYTF. The V call is TRBV7-9, the J call TRBJ1-2; no clear D. CDR3 length equals 14 residues. Germline CDR1 SEHNR, CDR2 FQNEAQ (reference sequence). V was pared by 2 bases and J by 2 bases, with 9 bases between. The full variable domain, in which reference TRBV7-9 and TRBJ1-2 provide the parts outside the CDR3, is DTGVSQNPRHKITKRGQNVTFRCDPISEHNRLYWYRQTLGQGPEFLTYFQNEAQLEKSRLLSDRFSAERPKGSFSTLEIQRTEQGDSAMYLCASSLSVVNYGYTFGSGTRLTVV.